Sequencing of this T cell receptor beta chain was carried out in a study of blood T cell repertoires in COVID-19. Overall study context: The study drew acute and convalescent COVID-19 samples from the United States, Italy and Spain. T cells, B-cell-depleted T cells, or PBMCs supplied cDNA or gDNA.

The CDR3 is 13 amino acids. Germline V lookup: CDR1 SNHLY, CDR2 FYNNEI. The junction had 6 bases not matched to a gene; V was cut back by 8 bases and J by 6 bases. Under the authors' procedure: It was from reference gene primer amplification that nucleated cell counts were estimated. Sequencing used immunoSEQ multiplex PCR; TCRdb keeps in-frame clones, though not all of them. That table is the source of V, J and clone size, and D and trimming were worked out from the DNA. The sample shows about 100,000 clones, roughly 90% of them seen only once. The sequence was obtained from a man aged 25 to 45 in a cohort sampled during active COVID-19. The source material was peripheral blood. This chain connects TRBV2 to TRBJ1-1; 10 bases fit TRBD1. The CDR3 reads CASSGQGIAEAFF. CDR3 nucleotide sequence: TGTGCCAGCTCGGGACAGGGGATCGCTGAAGCTTTCTTT.